The following is a T cell receptor beta chain sequence with its context. This clonotype was found once. Its binding antigen is unknown. The sample holds no much larger clone one base away, and base qualities are not on file. Weak support is all one read offers. Peripheral blood CD8+ and CD4+ T cells from healthy donors, Susac syndrome patients and multiple sclerosis patients were profiled by high-throughput TCR beta sequencing. The multiple sclerosis controls were treatment-naive patients whose relapsing-remitting disease, either stable or active, fulfilled the revised McDonald criteria. Bulk CD8+ and CD4+ T cells were purified magnetically by negative isolation, whereas CD8+ TEMRA cells were enriched by FACS. Blood was collected in EDTA tubes and processed within 24 hours, with PBMCs isolated through density gradient centrifugation. PBMCs destined for TCR sequencing were cryopreserved in liquid nitrogen and later thawed in a 37 °C water bath. A purity of at least 90% was achieved for sorted or isolated CD4+, CD8+ and CD8+ TEMRA cells.

RNA was extracted using the RNeasy kit, and about 0.5 to 1 ug of the RNA was reverse transcribed with random hexamers. TCR beta CDR3 regions were amplified with the immunoSEQ multiplex PCR assay covering 54 Vbeta and 13 Jbeta segments. To correct PCR amplification bias, a synthetic template baseline was used for both primer optimization and computational correction. The original methods were these. Reads were annotated to V, D and J genes according to IMGT and were analyzed with immunoSEQ Analyzer, with only productive sequences retained. To calculate clonality, Shannon entropy was normalized by log2 of the number of productive unique sequences and then subtracted from one. For each patient and control, public and private clones were evaluated within the 100 most prevalent clones. Susac-specific clones were defined as absent from healthy and MS cohorts, around 980 published viral clones and other ImmuneACCESS disease sequences. TCRdb reanalyzed the raw reads on its own, using fastp at Q25 for trimming and MiXCR for clone calling, and kept in-frame beta chains. Entries that share a CDR3 protein sequence are merged under the most common genes and DNA. The V and J calls come from TCRdb's annotation, not from the publication. Across this sample there are 250,000 to 350,000 distinct CDR3 sequences, with just over 90% seen only once. The ten biggest clones cover about 0.063% of the sample.

Trimming costs V 1 base and J 0 bases, and their ends lie 7 bases apart. The CDR3 goes from the cysteine to the phenylalanine over 14 residues. Only the CDR3 region is kept as DNA, spanning 42 bases read in frame from base 1. Via the germline V gene, CDR1 is SNHLY and CDR2 FYNNEI. The source of the sample is a study of CD8 T cells in Susac syndrome (dated by TCRdb to between 2019 and 2020). For context, the study as a whole: Whether CD8+ T cell activation and differentiation in Susac syndrome was antigen driven was tested using repertoire sequencing.

What the work shows at the level of the full study, not this receptor alone: The study acknowledged that relatively few individuals were included in the TCR sequencing and HLA analysis.

This chain is built from TRBV2 and TRBJ2-7; the D segment may tentatively be TRBD1 or TRBD2, each giving 5 matched bases. The source material was CD4+ T cells from PBMCs. This sequence was found in a human donor with multiple sclerosis. At the DNA level, the sequence is TGTGCCAGCAGTGAAGGGGGACCCTCCTACGAGCAGTACTTC. It translates as CASSEGGPSYEQYF. Full variable domain (CDR3 extended with the reference TRBV2 and TRBJ2-7 proteins): EPEVTQTPSHQVTQMGQEVILRCVPISNHLYFYWYRQILGQKVEFLVSFYNNEISEKSEIFDDQFSVERPDGSNFTLKIRSTKLEDSAMYFCASSEGGPSYEQYFGPGTRLTVT.